A single T cell receptor beta chain is shown here with its context. The data stem from a study of blood T cell repertoires in COVID-19. Original processing notes: Nucleated cell counts were estimated from reference gene primer amplification. Measured with immunoSEQ multiplex PCR; TCRdb has only the in-frame clones, and not every one. The V and J calls and the clone size are those of that table, but D and trimming were determined from the DNA. The repertoire consists of about 170,000 clones, with about 87% occurring once and the leading ten covering about 1.6%. This clonotype was sampled from a woman aged 50 to 65 with acute or convalescent COVID-19. Sample: peripheral blood.

CDR3 in amino acids: CASAAREAEETQYF. The CDR3 DNA reads TGCGCCAGCGCCGCCCGGGAGGCGGAAGAGACCCAGTACTTC. This chain links TRBV4-3 with TRBJ2-5; the match to TRBD2 covers 7 bases. This CDR3 has 14 residues. CDR1 and CDR2 (germline): LGHNA, YSLEER. V dropped 8 bases and J dropped 3; count of bases not matched to a gene: 9.